This entry concerns a single TCR beta chain. With 5 bases clipped from V and 3 bases from J, the junction kept 4 bases outside the gene matches. This CDR3 region has 14 residues. Germline assignment: CDR1 LNHDA and CDR2 SQIVND (reference sequence). In the original processing: Amplified reference gene primers provided the basis for estimating nucleated cell counts. Method: immunoSEQ multiplex PCR; TCRdb's copy keeps in-frame clones and lacks some. V and J calls and clone size are as listed in that table; D and trimming were resolved from the DNA. The sample has 92,000 or so clones, 88% seen once; the top ten hold 0.47%. These data are taken from a study of blood T cell repertoires in COVID-19.

The sample was peripheral blood. V and J are TRBV19 and TRBJ2-5, with 9 bases that match TRBD1. This TCR was recovered from a man aged 55 to 70 with acute or convalescent COVID-19. CDR3 amino acids: CASSPGQGKETQYF. CDR3 DNA: TGTGCCAGTAGTCCGGGACAGGGTAAAGAGACCCAGTACTTC.